Described below is a single TCR beta chain sequence and its context. No antigen is known for it. Only in-frame clones appear in the TCRdb table, and some are missing; sequencing was by immunoSEQ multiplex PCR. This sample has about 76,000 clones; roughly nine tenths occur once, and the top ten carry 10% to 15%. The data belong to a study of OX40 agonist ivuxolimab in advanced cancers. Study-wide findings and caveats: Compared with CD4+, CD8+ T cells on average had more expanded clones. CD4+ and CD8+ T cells in blood underwent clonal expansion by week 6 at 0.1 to 3.0 mg/kg.

The CDR3 is 16 residues long. Germline CDR1 SGHTA, CDR2 FQGTGA. V lost 3 bases and J 5 bases, leaving 20 bases between the germline ends. This chain joins TRBV7-3 and TRBJ2-7, with D perhaps being TRBD1 or TRBD2 (5 bases each). The receptor comes from an adult with an advanced solid tumor such as melanoma, head and neck, liver or kidney cancer. This material consisted of CD4+ or CD8+ T cells sorted from blood, taken in a trial of the OX40 agonist ivuxolimab. CDR3 sequence: CASSFQGGRNGNEQYF. CDR3 DNA sequence: TGTGCCAGCAGCTTCCAGGGTGGGAGAAACGGGAACGAGCAGTACTTC.